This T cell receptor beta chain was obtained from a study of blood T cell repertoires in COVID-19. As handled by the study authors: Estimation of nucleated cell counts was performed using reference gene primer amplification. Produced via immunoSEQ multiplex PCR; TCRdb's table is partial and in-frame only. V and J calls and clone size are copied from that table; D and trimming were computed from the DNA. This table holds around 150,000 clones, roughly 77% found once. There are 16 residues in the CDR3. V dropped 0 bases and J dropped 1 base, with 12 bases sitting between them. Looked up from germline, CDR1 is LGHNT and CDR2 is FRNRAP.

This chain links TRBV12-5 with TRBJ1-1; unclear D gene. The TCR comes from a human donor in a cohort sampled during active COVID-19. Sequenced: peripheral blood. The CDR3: CASGLVLGSGNTEAFF. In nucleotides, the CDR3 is TGTGCTAGTGGTTTGGTACTTGGATCGGGGAACACTGAAGCTTTCTTT.